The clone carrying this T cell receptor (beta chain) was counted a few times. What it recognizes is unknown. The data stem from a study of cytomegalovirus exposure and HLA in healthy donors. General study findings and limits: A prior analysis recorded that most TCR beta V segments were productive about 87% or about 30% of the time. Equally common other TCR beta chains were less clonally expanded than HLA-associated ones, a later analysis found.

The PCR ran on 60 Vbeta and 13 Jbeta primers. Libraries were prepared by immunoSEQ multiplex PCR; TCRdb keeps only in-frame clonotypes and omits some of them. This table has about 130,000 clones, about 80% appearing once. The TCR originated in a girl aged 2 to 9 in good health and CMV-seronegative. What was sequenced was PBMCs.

The CDR3 loop reads CAADWGDTDTQYF. The DNA for the CDR3 is TGTGCCGCCGACTGGGGGGACACAGATACGCAGTATTTT. V gene TRBV10-3 combines with J gene TRBJ2-3; D is possibly TRBD2 (6 bases). This CDR3 has 13 amino acids. The germline V and J ends were trimmed by 11 bases and 2 bases, with 14 bases remaining between them. The germline V gene encodes CDR1 ENHRY and CDR2 SYGVKD.